This T cell receptor (beta chain) was obtained from a study of shared clonotypes between healthy human individuals. Measured with immunoSEQ multiplex PCR; TCRdb has only the in-frame clones, and not every one. This table holds about 450,000 clones, around three quarters found once. The CDR3 sequence is 15 residues long. Losses at the gene ends were 4 bases for V and 9 bases for J; bases not matched to a gene: 7. The germline V gene has CDR1 MNHNS and CDR2 SASEGT. This TCR derives from a woman aged 40 to 55 in good health. Some clones in this sample may be carry-over from other donors' samples. This sequence joins TRBV6-1 and TRBJ2-1; 12 bases line up with TRBD2. Sequenced input: PBMCs. The CDR3 DNA is TGTGCCAGCAGTGGCCTAGCGGGAGGGGTAGGTGAGCAGTTCTTC. Its protein product is CASSGLAGGVGEQFF.